These 30 T cell receptor beta chains came from one sample sequenced in a study of type 1 and type 2 diabetes patients. PCR was run on genomic DNA. Multiplex PCR with 30 forward and 13 reverse primers amplified the TCR beta CDR3. Each CDR3 protein gets one entry after TCRdb re-called the multiplex PCR reads with MiXCR. The data contain 250,000 or so distinct CDR3 sequences, 47% of them singletons. Sequenced sample: peripheral blood mononuclear cells (PBMCs). The receptors shown here come from a man between 18 and 29 years old with type 2 diabetes.

The chain has TRBV7-2 and TRBJ2-3, with no clear D. Trimming stripped 5 bases from V and 5 bases from J, with 8 bases between. CDR1 and CDR2 (germline): SGHTA, FQGNSA. The CDR3 consists of 12 residues. CDR3 amino acids: CASSQLGDTQYF. The CDR3 nucleotides are TGTGCCAGCAGCCAGTTAGGAGATACGCAGTATTTT.

The rearrangement joins TRBV7-8 to TRBJ1-5; possible D gene TRBD1, 6 bases. Germline values: CDR1 SGHVS, CDR2 FQNEAQ. The CDR3 is 14 residues long. V gave up 5 bases and J gave up 4 bases, with 12 bases separating them. The CDR3 is CASSPGGANQPQHF. CDR3 sequence (DNA): TGTGCCAGCAGCCCCGGGGGGGCGAATCAGCCCCAGCATTTT. Based on the CDR3 plus reference TRBV7-8 and TRBJ1-5, the full variable domain is GAGVSQSPRYKVAKRGQDVALRCDPISGHVSLFWYQQALGQGPEFLTYFQNEAQLDKSGLPSDRFFAERPEGSVSTLKIQRTQQEDSAVYLCASSPGGANQPQHFGDGTRLSIL.

This clonotype has ten or more counts. CDR3 residues: CASSSRVGYEQYF. The CDR3 nucleotides read TGTGCCAGTAGTTCTAGGGTTGGCTACGAGCAGTACTTC. This chain connects TRBV19 to TRBJ2-7; D is undetermined. Germline V gene lookup returns CDR1 LNHDA and CDR2 SQIVND (reference sequence). V was cut by 5 bases and J by 3 bases, with 11 bases left in between. The CDR3 runs 13 residues.

The gene calls are TRBV7-8 and TRBJ2-7; D is uncertain. The CDR3 length is 13 residues. Trimming took off 6 bases at V and 4 bases at J, with 13 bases between the two ends. Germline V gives CDR1 SGHVS, CDR2 FQNEAQ. CDR3 region: CASRNKGSYEQYF. DNA of the CDR3: TGTGCCAGCAGAAATAAAGGGTCTTACGAGCAGTACTTC.

The rearrangement links TRBV7-8 to TRBJ1-4; D is unresolved. Germline CDR1 is SGHVS and CDR2 is FQNEAQ. V was shortened by 4 bases and J by 5 bases, with 14 bases between the two germline ends. The CDR3 extends over 15 amino acids. CDR3 DNA sequence: TGTGCCAGCAGCTCCGCCGTAGGCTCCAATGAAAAACTGTTTTTT. Protein sequence: CASSSAVGSNEKLFF. The whole variable domain, filled in from reference TRBV7-8 and TRBJ1-4, reads GAGVSQSPRYKVAKRGQDVALRCDPISGHVSLFWYQQALGQGPEFLTYFQNEAQLDKSGLPSDRFFAERPEGSVSTLKIQRTQQEDSAVYLCASSSAVGSNEKLFFGSGTQLSVL.

This clonotype was seen a few times. This chain links TRBV20-1 with TRBJ2-6, with TRBD1 identical over 8 bases. The CDR3 has 18 residues. The V gene's germline CDR1 is DFQATT and CDR2 SNEGSKA (reference sequence). V lost 2 bases to trimming and J lost 3 bases; unmatched junction nucleotides: 12. CDR3 protein: CSARRRQGRQSGANVLTF. The CDR3 DNA reads TGCAGTGCTAGACGCCGACAGGGGAGGCAAAGTGGGGCCAACGTCCTGACTTTC.

There are a few counts of this clonotype. The genes are TRBV30 and TRBJ1-2; the D gene is possibly TRBD1 (5 bases). This CDR3 is 15 amino acids long. V was shortened by 3 bases and J by 4 bases, with 18 bases between the two germline ends. Per the germline V gene, CDR1 is GTSNPN and CDR2 is SVGIG (reference sequence). In nucleotides, the CDR3 is TGTGCCTGGAGCGCGGTTGCGGGCGGGGGCTATGGCTACACCTTC. Translating gives CAWSAVAGGGYGYTF.

In nucleotides, the CDR3 is TGTGCCATCAAGTCGGGGTATAGTGTGTTGGGCACTGAAGCTTTCTTT. Amino acid sequence: CAIKSGYSVLGTEAFF. This rearrangement joins TRBV10-3 to TRBJ1-1; D ambiguous. This CDR3 contains 16 residues. Germline V CDR1 and CDR2: ENHRY, SYGVKD. V was trimmed by 7 bases and J by 4 bases, leaving 22 bases between them.

This clonotype was seen more than once but under ten times. The chain combines TRBV29-1 with TRBJ1-1; 11 bases map to TRBD1. Germline V gene sequence: CDR1 SQVTM, CDR2 ANQGSEA. The CDR3 totals 14 residues. The junction had 4 bases not matched to a gene; V was cut back by 7 bases and J by 0 bases. The CDR3 loop is CSASGQGVNTEAFF. CDR3 in DNA: TGCAGCGCCTCGGGACAGGGGGTGAACACTGAAGCTTTCTTT.

This clonotype occurred a few times. The chain uses TRBV4-2 and TRBJ1-1; D is undetermined. V lost 4 bases and J lost 4, with 10 bases in between. CDR1 is LGHNA and CDR2 is YNFKEQ in the germline V gene. This CDR3 spans 13 amino acids. CDR3 coding DNA: TGTGCCAGCAGCCTTTACACCGGCACTGAAGCTTTCTTT. Encoded protein: CASSLYTGTEAFF.

The rearrangement links TRBV19 to TRBJ1-1; D might be TRBD1 (5 bases). The V end was cut by 4 bases, the J end by 2 bases, with 11 bases between. The CDR3 loop spans 14 amino acids. Germline V lookup: CDR1 LNHDA, CDR2 SQIVND (reference sequence). The CDR3 sequence is CASSSGALNTEAFF. The CDR3 region has the DNA TGTGCCAGTAGTAGTGGGGCTCTAAACACTGAAGCTTTCTTT.

This clonotype has only a few counts. This chain uses TRBV6-6 with TRBJ1-6; TRBD1 might be the D (5 bases). V lost 7 bases, J lost 7 bases, and 17 bases lay in between. In germline, CDR1 is MNHNY, CDR2 SVGAGI (reference sequence). This CDR3 region has 15 residues. The CDR3: CASKQGGGWNSPLHF. The CDR3 DNA reads TGTGCCAGCAAGCAGGGAGGTGGGTGGAATTCACCCCTCCACTTT.

This clonotype has a single count. V and J are TRBV10-1 and TRBJ2-5, with D possibly being TRBD2 (6 bases). From germline, CDR1 is WNHNN and CDR2 SYGVQD (reference sequence). V lost 3 bases, J lost 3 bases, and 8 bases lay in between. The CDR3 is 13 amino acids. CDR3 residues: CASSEGGKETQYF. In nucleotides, the CDR3 is TGCGCCAGCAGTGAAGGAGGGAAAGAGACCCAGTACTTC.

This chain uses TRBV30 with TRBJ1-6; no definite D call. This CDR3 is 14 amino acids long. Per the germline V gene, CDR1 is GTSNPN and CDR2 is SVGIG (reference sequence). V dropped 1 base and J dropped 5 bases, with 9 bases sitting between them. DNA for the CDR3: TGTGCCTGGAGTGCGGACCTCCATAATTCACCCCTCCACTTT. This codes for CAWSADLHNSPLHF.

A word on this clonotype: One end of the junction does not line up with germline, which may come from a read error. V and J are TRBV7-7 and TRBJ2-3; D unclear. Per germline, CDR1 SSHAT and CDR2 FNYEAQ (reference sequence). The CDR3 loop spans 13 amino acids. CDR3 region: CASSFFNEDTQYF. The CDR3 DNA follows: TGTGCTAGCAGCTTTTTCAATGAGGATACGCAGTATTTT.

This clonotype was counted many times. The chain combines TRBV2 with TRBJ1-2; D remains unclear. This CDR3 is 13 amino acids long. CDR1 is SNHLY and CDR2 is FYNNEI in the germline V gene. V was cut by 8 bases and J by 4 bases, with 14 bases left in between. The CDR3 sequence: CASLDSGVYGYTF. Written as DNA, the CDR3 is TGTGCCAGCTTGGACTCGGGTGTCTATGGCTACACCTTC.

The CDR3 coding sequence is TGTGCCAGCAGCTCTAGAGGGACTAGCGGGAAGGGGGAGACCCAGTACTTC. This encodes CASSSRGTSGKGETQYF. The chain has TRBV7-7 and TRBJ2-5; 13 positions match TRBD2. J lost 5 bases, V lost 4 bases, and 10 bases had no gene match. From germline, CDR1 is SSHAT and CDR2 FNYEAQ (reference sequence). This CDR3 comprises 17 residues.

The chain links TRBV28 to TRBJ1-4; D not resolved. The ends were cut back, 5 bases at V and 14 bases at J, with 15 bases in the middle. CDR3 length: 12 amino acids. CDR1 and CDR2 from the germline V gene are MDHEN and SYDVKM. CDR3 in amino acids: CASSLPPSGLFF. CDR3 nucleotide sequence: TGTGCCAGCAGTCTCCCACCCTCGGGGCTGTTTTTT.

Turning to this clonotype: The CDR3 does not end in the conserved phenylalanine or tryptophan, so this is likely a read error. V gene TRBV25-1 combines with J gene TRBJ2-7, with D perhaps being TRBD1 or TRBD2 (5 bases each). Germline V CDR1 and CDR2: MGHDK, SYGVNS. The germline V and J ends were trimmed by 4 bases and 3 bases, with 16 bases remaining between them. The CDR3 length is 15 residues. For the CDR3, the DNA is TGTGCCAGCAGTGGGGGACGGAGCGCCGGCTACGAGCAGTACCTC. It encodes CASSGGRSAGYEQYL.

The rearrangement uses TRBV7-8 and TRBJ2-1, with D possibly matching TRBD2 (5 bases). This CDR3 contains 17 residues. From germline, CDR1 is SGHVS and CDR2 FQNEAQ. Trimming shortened V by 2 bases and J by 1 base, and 15 bases separated the two germline ends. The CDR3 DNA reads TGTGCCAGCAGCTTACAAGCGGACCTCTTGTCCTACAATGAGCAGTTCTTC. This gives the protein CASSLQADLLSYNEQFF.

This clonotype was counted many times. This sequence joins TRBV30 and TRBJ2-7; D is ambiguous. Germline-derived CDR1 and CDR2 are GTSNPN and SVGIG (reference sequence). The V and J ends lost 5 bases and 2 bases respectively, with 16 bases between them. The CDR3 is 14 residues long. The CDR3 nucleotides are TGTGCCTGGGATACTGGTGGCCTCACCTACGAGCAGTACTTC. It is translated as CAWDTGGLTYEQYF.

In regard to this clonotype: A much larger clone differs by one base, so this may be a read error. The chain has TRBV10-3 and TRBJ2-3; 10 nucleotides line up with TRBD2. J lost 4 bases, V lost 3 bases, and 4 bases had no gene match. The length of the CDR3 is 15 residues. Per the germline V gene, CDR1 is ENHRY and CDR2 is SYGVKD. The CDR3 coding sequence is TGTGCCATCAGTGAAGCCAGCGGGGGGGCAGATACGCAGTATTTT. Translation gives CAISEASGGADTQYF.

This chain joins TRBV7-2 and TRBJ2-7; D might be TRBD1 or TRBD2, each matching 5 bases. V gave up 3 bases and J gave up 4 bases, with 19 bases separating them. The CDR3 totals 16 residues. CDR1 SGHTA and CDR2 FQGNSA come from the germline V gene. The DNA of the CDR3 is TGTGCCAGCAGCTTTCATGAGGGGCTGTGGCAATACGAGCAGTACTTC. Translating gives CASSFHEGLWQYEQYF.

This sequence joins TRBV28 and TRBJ2-5; D remains ambiguous. The germline V gene has CDR1 MDHEN and CDR2 SYDVKM. Trimming shortened V by 4 bases and J by 1 base, and 10 bases separated the two germline ends. The CDR3 has 14 residues. CDR3 sequence reads: CASSSAVGQETQYF. The CDR3 nucleotides read TGTGCCAGCAGTTCTGCGGTGGGCCAAGAGACCCAGTACTTC.

J is TRBJ1-2 and V is TRBV2; 9 bases match TRBD1. The V gene end was trimmed by 6 bases and the J gene end by 8 bases; junction bases not matched to a gene: 4. The CDR3 covers 12 residues. CDR1 and CDR2 from the germline V gene are SNHLY and FYNNEI. The CDR3 protein is CASSGQGPGYTF. CDR3 sequence (DNA): TGTGCCAGCAGCGGACAGGGGCCAGGCTACACCTTC.

A single count supports this clonotype. This chain uses TRBV6-1 with TRBJ2-1; 11 nucleotides match TRBD1. Germline loops: CDR1 MNHNS, CDR2 SASEGT. V shed 4 bases and J 3 bases; nucleotides not matched to a gene: 2. The CDR3 length is 15 residues. CDR3 sequence: CASSAGTGGYNEQFF. DNA for the CDR3: TGTGCCAGCAGTGCTGGGACAGGGGGCTACAATGAGCAGTTCTTC.

The CDR3 here is CASSRQVDGNTIYF. The CDR3 region has the DNA TGTGCCAGCAGCAGACAGGTGGACGGAAACACCATATATTTT. The chain couples TRBV12-3 or TRBV12-4 to TRBJ1-3; D may be TRBD1 (6 bases). This CDR3 spans 14 amino acids. The V and J ends lost 6 bases and 4 bases respectively, with 13 bases between them.

A few counts support this clonotype. This sequence joins TRBV20-1 and TRBJ2-7, with 9 bases that match TRBD1. Trimming at V came to 4 bases and at J to 2 bases, leaving 9 bases not matched to a gene. From germline, CDR1 is DFQATT and CDR2 SNEGSKA (reference sequence). The CDR3 runs to 15 residues. The chain's CDR3 is CSATDLGQGPYEQYF. In DNA form, the CDR3 reads TGCAGTGCTACCGACTTGGGACAGGGTCCCTACGAGCAGTACTTC.

The chain employs TRBV20-1 and TRBJ2-7; 7 nucleotides agree with TRBD2. The CDR3 totals 12 residues. The V gene end was trimmed by 6 bases and the J gene end by 1 base; junction bases not matched to a gene: 3. Germline V gene data show CDR1 as DFQATT and CDR2 as SNEGSKA (reference sequence). The CDR3 DNA follows: TGCAGTGCCGGGGGGATTTCCTACGAGCAGTACTTC. This codes for CSAGGISYEQYF.

The chain employs TRBV27 and TRBJ2-7, with 9 bases aligning to TRBD1. The germline V gene encodes CDR1 MNHEY and CDR2 SMNVEV (reference sequence). The CDR3 is made up of 14 amino acids. Trimming removed 5 bases from V and 6 bases from J; junction bases left unmatched: 8. CDR3 in DNA: TGTGCCAGCAGTGTCGGGACAGGGTGGGGCGAGCAGTACTTC. It encodes CASSVGTGWGEQYF.